One sample yielded the 27 T cell receptor beta chains listed below, sequenced in a study of CD8+ T cells in alopecia areata. In each case, RNA was isolated and then reverse transcribed into cDNA as the sequencing template. Clones were sequenced by immunoSEQ multiplex PCR, and TCRdb holds only the in-frame ones, with some missing. The data show roughly 200,000 clones, roughly 53% seen once. This sample's treatment: oral pan-JAK inhibitor, 5-10 mg twice daily. The material was CD8+ T cells sorted from blood, obtained at week 24, from a patient treated with tofacitinib. The receptors shown here come from a human donor with alopecia areata.

The table lists this clone with a count of one. The rearrangement uses TRBV9 and TRBJ1-2, with D hard to call. The CDR3 runs to 16 residues. Germline CDR1 and CDR2: SGDLS and YYNGEE. V lost 4 bases and J 5 bases, leaving 21 bases between the germline ends. The CDR3 DNA follows: TGTGCCAGCAGCTTCAGGTCGTCAGAAACGGCTTATGGCTACACCTTC. This sequence encodes CASSFRSSETAYGYTF.

This clone was seen more than once but under ten times. The gene calls are TRBV9 and TRBJ2-3; D is unresolved. Germline values: CDR1 SGDLS, CDR2 YYNGEE. Trimming took 4 bases from V and 6 from J, leaving 18 bases between them. The CDR3 is 15 amino acids. CDR3 sequence: CASSKETRLQDTQYF. DNA for the CDR3: TGTGCCAGCAGCAAAGAGACCCGCCTTCAGGATACGCAGTATTTT.

The rearrangement links TRBV7-6 to TRBJ2-3; no clear D. CDR1 SGHVS and CDR2 FNYEAQ come from the germline V gene. The CDR3 extends over 16 amino acids. The germline V and J ends were trimmed by 0 bases and 4 bases, with 14 bases remaining between them. The CDR3 here is CASSLAGNPQADTQYF. The CDR3 bases are TGTGCCAGCAGCTTAGCGGGAAACCCTCAGGCAGATACGCAGTATTTT. The variable domain in full, with the rest retrieved from reference TRBV7-6 and TRBJ2-3, is GAGVSQSPRYKVTKRGQDVALRCDPISGHVSLYWYRQALGQGPEFLTYFNYEAQQDKSGLPNDRFSAERPEGSISTLTIQRTEQRDSAMYRCASSLAGNPQADTQYFGPGTRLTVL.

The chain combines TRBV7-9 with TRBJ2-7; 10 positions match TRBD1. This CDR3 comprises 15 residues. Germline CDR1 and CDR2: SEHNR and FQNEAQ (reference sequence). Germline trimming cut 6 bases from V and 2 bases from J; bases unmatched to any gene: 7. CDR3 DNA sequence: TGTGCCAGCAGTTACCTAGACAGGGGGCCCTACGAGCAGTACTTC. Protein: CASSYLDRGPYEQYF.

The chain couples TRBV29-1 to TRBJ1-2; TRBD1 matches at 7 bases. The CDR3 contains 13 residues. Per germline, CDR1 SQVTM and CDR2 ANQGSEA. Trimming took 5 bases from V and 7 from J; bases not matched to a gene: 10. This CDR3 is CSVPLTGERGYTF. The CDR3 nucleotides are TGCAGCGTTCCCCTAACAGGGGAGCGTGGCTACACCTTC.

The J gene is TRBJ2-7, the V gene TRBV5-1; maybe TRBD1 (6 bases). The germline V and J ends were trimmed by 0 bases and 5 bases, with 18 bases remaining between them. This CDR3 spans 16 amino acids. From germline, CDR1 is SGHRS and CDR2 YFSETQ. The CDR3 region has the DNA TGCGCCAGCAGCTTGGCCGGAAGGGGGTCTATGAACGAGCAGTACTTC. Translated: CASSLAGRGSMNEQYF.

The rearrangement links TRBV4-3 to TRBJ1-5; perhaps TRBD1 as D (6 bases). The CDR3 sequence is 15 residues long. Trimming removed 0 bases at V and 5 bases at J, with 11 bases between. Germline lookup yields CDR1 LGHNA and CDR2 YSLEER. CDR3 protein: CASSQDRGFDQPQHF. For the CDR3, the DNA is TGCGCCAGCAGCCAAGACAGGGGATTCGATCAGCCCCAGCATTTT.

This sequence joins TRBV7-6 and TRBJ2-1; a weak D match, TRBD1 (5 bases). The V and J ends lost 1 base and 4 bases respectively, with 11 bases between them. The germline gives CDR1 SGHVS, CDR2 FNYEAQ. The CDR3 has 15 amino acids. The CDR3 reads CASSLEWGAYNEQFF. The CDR3 region has the DNA TGTGCCAGCAGCTTAGAGTGGGGCGCTTACAATGAGCAGTTCTTC.

This clone was counted a few times. The J gene is TRBJ2-1, the V gene TRBV12-5; D remains unclear. The germline gives CDR1 LGHNT, CDR2 FRNRAP. The CDR3 length is 10 residues. Trimming stripped 2 bases from V and 13 bases from J, with 6 bases between. The CDR3 DNA sequence: TGTGCTAGTGGTTTGCAGTATCAGTTCTTC. This encodes CASGLQYQFF.

This clone was picked up a small number of times. The CDR3 loop is CASSLGEGYEQYF. CDR3 coding DNA: TGTGCCAGCAGCTTAGGTGAGGGCTACGAGCAGTACTTC. The rearrangement joins TRBV13 to TRBJ2-7; D possibly corresponds to TRBD2 (5 bases). The V gene's germline CDR1 is PRHDT and CDR2 FYEKMQ (reference sequence). Trimming removed 0 bases from V and 3 bases from J, with 6 bases in between. The length of the CDR3 is 13 residues.

V gene TRBV29-1 combines with J gene TRBJ1-2; weak D call: TRBD1 (6 bases). V shed 0 bases and J shed 8 bases, with 13 bases lying between them. The CDR3 is 13 residues long. Germline lookup yields CDR1 SQVTM and CDR2 ANQGSEA. The CDR3 sequence: CSVEDTGNMGYTF. DNA of the CDR3: TGCAGCGTTGAAGACACAGGGAATATGGGCTACACCTTC.

There are a few counts of this clone. This chain uses TRBV29-1 with TRBJ2-7; D gene unclear. V lost 5 bases to trimming and J lost 3 bases, with 20 bases between them. CDR1 is SQVTM, CDR2 ANQGSEA, per germline. This CDR3 is built from 15 residues. CDR3 in amino acids: CSVRGGSAENYEQYF. DNA for the CDR3: TGCAGCGTTCGTGGTGGGTCCGCGGAAAACTACGAGCAGTACTTC.

The rearrangement uses TRBV11-2 and TRBJ1-2; D remains unclear. The ends were cut back, 5 bases at V and 0 bases at J, with 10 bases in the middle. The CDR3 covers 14 residues. Germline V gene sequence: CDR1 SGHAT, CDR2 FQNNGV. Written as DNA, the CDR3 is TGTGCCAGCAGCAGCCAAAGTCCTAACTATGGCTACACCTTC. It yields the protein CASSSQSPNYGYTF.

The chain combines TRBV30 with TRBJ2-2; D call uncertain. The V gene's germline CDR1 is GTSNPN and CDR2 SVGIG (reference sequence). The V and J ends lost 0 bases and 0 bases respectively, with 8 bases between them. There are 15 residues in the CDR3. The CDR3 loop reads CAWSVDTSNTGELFF. DNA of the CDR3: TGTGCCTGGAGTGTTGACACCTCGAACACCGGGGAGCTGTTTTTT.

This clone was counted only a few times. The chain combines TRBV29-1 with TRBJ2-7, with D uncertain. Trimming cost V 6 bases and J 2 bases, with 8 bases left between them. The CDR3 totals 11 residues. CDR1 SQVTM and CDR2 ANQGSEA come from the germline V gene. The DNA for the CDR3 is TGCAGCGTAAACAGCGCCTACGAGCAGTACTTC. Encoded protein: CSVNSAYEQYF.

V and J are TRBV4-2 and TRBJ2-5; D is possibly TRBD2 (6 bases). V was cut by 2 bases and J by 5 bases, with 15 bases left in between. Germline values: CDR1 LGHNA, CDR2 YNFKEQ. The CDR3 loop spans 15 amino acids. The CDR3: CASSQKAGGRETQYF. CDR3 in DNA: TGTGCCAGCAGCCAAAAGGCCGGGGGTAGGGAGACCCAGTACTTC.

The J gene is TRBJ1-2, the V gene TRBV7-8; D is ambiguous. CDR1 and CDR2 (germline): SGHVS, FQNEAQ. The ends were cut back, 3 bases at V and 3 bases at J, with 8 bases in the middle. The length of the CDR3 is 13 residues. The CDR3 sequence is CASSFEGDYGYTF. CDR3 bases: TGTGCCAGCAGCTTTGAGGGAGACTATGGCTACACCTTC.

This rearrangement joins TRBV30 to TRBJ1-6; D call uncertain. Per the germline V gene, CDR1 is GTSNPN and CDR2 is SVGIG (reference sequence). This CDR3 contains 11 residues. The V and J ends lost 4 bases and 5 bases respectively, with 3 bases between them. CDR3 loop: CAWTDNSPLHF. CDR3 DNA sequence: TGTGCCTGGACGGATAATTCACCCCTCCACTTT.

This chain connects TRBV11-2 to TRBJ2-3; 9 bases align to TRBD2. The trim removed 8 bases at V and 2 bases at J, leaving 5 bases unmatched. The CDR3 length is 14 residues. The V gene's germline CDR1 is SGHAT and CDR2 FQNNGV. In DNA, the CDR3 is TGTGCCAGCGGCAAGCGGGGGGTCACAGATACGCAGTATTTT. It encodes CASGKRGVTDTQYF.

There are a few counts of this clone. The CDR3 DNA reads as TGCAGCGTACAGGGACTAGCGTATACCCAAGAGACCCAGTACTTC. Protein product: CSVQGLAYTQETQYF. The gene calls are TRBV29-1 and TRBJ2-5; TRBD2 matches 10 bases. The CDR3 contains 15 residues. Germline CDR1 SQVTM, CDR2 ANQGSEA. V trimming: 6 bases; J trimming: 1 base; junction bases outside the gene matches: 8.

The CDR3 nucleotides are TGTGCCAGCAGCCAAACGGGTATCCGGAGGACCAACACCGGGGAGCTGTTTTTT. It is translated as CASSQTGIRRTNTGELFF. The chain recombines TRBV7-3 with TRBJ2-2, with D maybe TRBD2 (5 bases). The CDR3 is made up of 18 amino acids. V was trimmed by 5 bases and J by 2 bases, leaving 21 bases between them. The germline V gene encodes CDR1 SGHTA and CDR2 FQGTGA.

The chain has TRBV13 and TRBJ2-7, with TRBD2 matching 7 bases. The CDR3 length is 15 residues. J was trimmed by 2 bases and V by 5 bases; bases with no gene match: 9. Germline CDR1 reads PRHDT; CDR2 reads FYEKMQ (reference sequence). Here the CDR3 reads CASSIGTTHTYEQYF. The CDR3 DNA reads TGTGCCAGCAGCATTGGGACTACCCATACCTACGAGCAGTACTTC.

The gene calls are TRBV2 and TRBJ2-7; TRBD1 matches 8 bases. This CDR3 has 15 amino acids. V was clipped by 8 bases and J by 2 bases; unmatched bases: 11. The V gene's germline CDR1 is SNHLY and CDR2 FYNNEI. This CDR3 is CASVKYRQGTYEQYF. The CDR3 nucleotides are TGTGCCAGCGTTAAATATAGACAGGGGACCTACGAGCAGTACTTC.

The chain couples TRBV7-2 to TRBJ1-5; D gene unclear. The CDR3 totals 17 residues. V gave up 5 bases and J gave up 2 bases, with 19 bases separating them. CDR1 and CDR2 (germline): SGHTA, FQGNSA. The CDR3 loop is CASSPRSGSTGNQPQHF. DNA for the CDR3: TGTGCCAGCAGCCCTAGGAGTGGGTCTACAGGCAATCAGCCCCAGCATTTT.

There are a few counts of this clone. J is TRBJ2-7 and V is TRBV10-2; 8 positions agree with TRBD2. The CDR3 extends over 16 amino acids. V shed 3 bases and J 2 bases; nucleotides not matched to a gene: 9. Germline V gene data show CDR1 as WSHSY and CDR2 as SAAADI. The CDR3 reads CASSDTSGHSTYEQYF. CDR3 nucleotide sequence: TGCGCCAGCAGTGACACTAGCGGCCACTCCACCTACGAGCAGTACTTC.

This clone was seen a few times. The chain recombines TRBV6-6 with TRBJ2-1; 11 nucleotides agree with TRBD2. In germline, CDR1 is MNHNY, CDR2 SVGAGI (reference sequence). This CDR3 is 14 amino acids long. V lost 7 bases to trimming and J lost 8 bases; unmatched junction nucleotides: 7. DNA of the CDR3: TGTGCCAGCACCTTAGCGGGGGGGCGGGATGAGCAGTTCTTC. This gives the protein CASTLAGGRDEQFF.

The chain employs TRBV7-6 and TRBJ2-1; TRBD1 matches at 11 bases. The CDR3 consists of 16 residues. Germline V gene sequence: CDR1 SGHVS, CDR2 FNYEAQ. The J segment lost 3 bases and the V segment lost 2 bases, leaving 3 bases of the junction unmatched. The CDR3 nucleotides are TGTGCCAGCAGCTTATTAGGGACAGGGGGCTACAATGAGCAGTTCTTC. This gives the protein CASSLLGTGGYNEQFF. The entire variable domain, with the rest obtained from reference TRBV7-6 and TRBJ2-1, is as follows: GAGVSQSPRYKVTKRGQDVALRCDPISGHVSLYWYRQALGQGPEFLTYFNYEAQQDKSGLPNDRFSAERPEGSISTLTIQRTEQRDSAMYRCASSLLGTGGYNEQFFGPGTRLTVL.